This paragraph reports one T cell receptor beta chain. The target of this receptor is not known. Base qualities are not provided; no much larger clone lies one nucleotide away. The record originates from a study of blood T cell repertoires in COVID-19 (dated by TCRdb to 2018 to 2021). Looking at the study overall: Samples covering the acute and convalescent phases of COVID-19 were provided by collaborators in the United States, Italy and Spain. Where available, HLA class I and class II types were obtained from metadata supplied by the sample provider rather than from assay-based typing. The prospective study material was composed of cDNA or gDNA derived from T cells, B-cell-depleted T cells, or PBMCs. The samples were drawn from two sources: the first 160 participants of the ongoing ImmuneRACE study, and over 950 subjects contributed by 6 global collaborators. The repertoires were released in a freely available public database meant as a resource for research on the immune response to SARS-CoV-2. Subjects who had been exposed to COVID-19, were actively infected with it, or had recovered from it provided the deeply sampled blood TCRbeta repertoires that made up the dataset. Sample metadata almost always included a de-identified subject ID, COVID-19 status, age in years and sex.

Per the germline V gene (reference sequence), SEHNR is the CDR1 and FQNEAQ is the CDR2. V gives up 0 bases and J gives up 7 bases, and the segment between their germline ends measures 9 bases. The CDR3 measures 13 amino acids from cysteine to phenylalanine. Only CDR3 DNA remains: 39 bases, in frame from the first base. TCRbeta CDR3 regions were amplified from genomic DNA using the immunoSEQ Assay, a bias-controlled multiplex PCR. Regarding the original processing steps: The number of nucleated cells in each sample was estimated from the amplification of reference gene primers within the assay. To quantify the absolute abundance of each unique TCRbeta CDR3 rearrangement, sequence reads were collapsed and filtered. For each sample, productive Simpson clonality was calculated as the square root of Simpson's diversity index over productive rearrangements. This is the immuneACCESS table as TCRdb keeps it, with only in-frame sequences that have V and J called. A part of the clones is gone; compared with another copy, unresolved V genes explain less than half, and the rest is unexplained. The DNA gave D and trimming, while V, J and clone size come from that table. This sample holds roughly 200,000 clones; roughly 83% were observed only once. Together, the top ten hold 6.5% to 7.5% of the sample.

Findings and caveats that apply to the study as a whole: Clinical and demographic metadata were provided uncurated, with the amount varying by source and participant.

One collaborating source in Seattle enrolled patients while the patients were actively infected and followed the patients over time throughout the course of disease. Each collaborating institution followed its own protocols to collect whole blood in K2EDTA tubes. For TCRbeta analysis, collaborators shipped samples as frozen whole blood, isolated PBMCs, or DNA extracted from either of those sample types. Sequenced: peripheral blood. The sequence was collected from a woman between 40 and 55 years old with COVID-19, enrolled during active disease. The chain is encoded by TRBV7-9 joined to TRBJ1-1, and TRBD1 may be the D gene, going by 5 matching bases. The DNA is as follows: TGTGCCAGCAGCTTAGCGCAGGGTGGTGAAGCTTTCTTT. Its coded protein is CASSLAQGGEAFF.